This TCR beta chain was documented in a study of patients and donors after allogeneic stem cell transplantation. The table lists this clonotype with many counts. MiXCR was run by TCRdb on the RT-PCR reads, yielding one entry per CDR3 protein. The data show roughly 230,000 distinct CDR3 sequences, with less than 15% seen just once and more than 9% held by the top ten. This CDR3 spans 13 amino acids. The germline V gene encodes CDR1 SGHTA and CDR2 FQGNSA. V lost 2 bases and J lost 7, with 12 bases in between. Specimen: blood, either unsorted or a sorted T cell fraction (not recorded which). This rearrangement joins TRBV7-2 to TRBJ2-7, with D hard to call. The receptor was isolated from a human donor who was either an allogeneic HSCT recipient or a stem cell or donor lymphocyte infusion donor (not recorded which). It is not recorded whose cells these are; they may come from a transplant donor. CDR3: CASSLRLALEQYF. The CDR3 DNA sequence: TGTGCCAGCAGCTTAAGGTTGGCCTTGGAGCAGTACTTC.